Shown below are 7 T cell receptor beta chains from a single sample sequenced in a study of Graves' ophthalmopathy and Graves' hyperthyroidism (dated by TCRdb to between 2018 and 2020). Sequenced on an Illumina HiSeq 2000. For repertoire sequencing, TCR beta CDR3 regions were amplified from RNA transcripts. HTBI primers and the Qiagen OneStep RT-PCR kit were used in a first-round RT-PCR, which was followed by a second-round multiplex PCR, size selection and purification. TCRdb reprocessing: public reads trimmed at Q25 with fastp, clones called with MiXCR, in-frame beta chains kept. Rows merge per CDR3 protein into single entries with the most common DNA and genes. This sample holds 300,000 to 500,000 distinct CDR3 sequences; 15% were observed only once. In total, the top ten clones hold about 7% of the sample. The sample consisted of peripheral blood. These receptors were obtained from a young woman with stable Graves' hyperthyroidism. Donor details come from another sample of the same person, matched by shared clones.

Ten or more counts support this clonotype. The chain couples TRBV19 to TRBJ1-2; D unresolved. The V and J ends lost 2 bases and 3 bases respectively, with 19 bases between them. The germline V gene has CDR1 LNHDA and CDR2 SQIVND (reference sequence). This CDR3 is 17 amino acids long. The CDR3, as DNA: TGTGCCAGTAGTATAAAAGGGTCGGTCGGAGGCTACTATGGCTACACCTTC. It codes for CASSIKGSVGGYYGYTF.

The V and J genes are TRBV6-1 and TRBJ2-7; 11 bases align to TRBD2. This CDR3 region has 15 residues. Germline-derived CDR1 and CDR2 are MNHNS and SASEGT. Trimming took 6 bases from V and 2 from J; bases not matched to a gene: 6. The CDR3 nucleotides are TGTGCCAGCAGCTCTGGGACTAGCGGAACCTACGAGCAGTACTTC. This codes for CASSSGTSGTYEQYF.

This clonotype was recorded many times. The chain carries TRBV27 and TRBJ1-1, with TRBD1 as a possible D gene (5 bases). Germline V CDR1 and CDR2: MNHEY, SMNVEV (reference sequence). The CDR3 is 14 residues long. V shed 5 bases and J shed 1 base, with 11 bases lying between them. The CDR3 DNA is TGTGCCAGCAGTATCGACAGAGGGAACACTGAAGCTTTCTTT. This translates into CASSIDRGNTEAFF.

This clonotype was counted at least ten times. V usage is TRBV12-3 or TRBV12-4 and J usage is TRBJ1-1, with 8 bases identical to TRBD1. The CDR3 runs 16 residues. Trimming removed 3 bases from V and 4 bases from J; junction bases left unmatched: 10. The CDR3 DNA is TGTGCCAGCAGTTTTCGGACAGGGATGAGGAGCACTGAAGCTTTCTTT. The encoded protein is CASSFRTGMRSTEAFF.

This clonotype was seen ten or more times. The rearrangement joins TRBV5-1 to TRBJ1-1, with 7 positions matching TRBD1. CDR1 is SGHRS, CDR2 YFSETQ, per germline. This CDR3 region has 18 residues. The ends lost 0 bases at V and 4 bases at J; junction bases unmatched: 15. CDR3 sequence (DNA): TGCGCCAGCAGCTTGGCCGGGGCCCCAACAGGGGTGGGCACTGAAGCTTTCTTT. Translating it yields CASSLAGAPTGVGTEAFF.

The genes are TRBV12-3 or TRBV12-4 and TRBJ2-7, with D maybe TRBD2 (5 bases). The CDR3 has 12 amino acids. Trimming left V 6 bases short and J 5 bases short, with 11 bases between. Here the CDR3 reads CASSLGVNEQYF. The CDR3 DNA sequence: TGTGCCAGCAGCCTCGGGGTAAACGAGCAGTACTTC.

This clonotype was recorded at least ten times. The chain has TRBV7-9 and TRBJ2-7; no clear D gene. Per germline, CDR1 SEHNR and CDR2 FQNEAQ (reference sequence). Trimming removed 3 bases at V and 7 bases at J, with 16 bases between. The CDR3 totals 14 residues. The CDR3 reads CASSFINSLGEQYF. CDR3 DNA sequence: TGTGCCAGCAGCTTTATCAATTCCTTGGGAGAGCAGTACTTC.